Shown below are 26 T cell receptor beta chains from a single sample sequenced in a study of OX40 agonist ivuxolimab in advanced cancers. The method was immunoSEQ multiplex PCR; TCRdb's version includes in-frame clones alone and lacks a portion of them. Of about 58,000 clones in the sample, roughly nine tenths were seen once. The sample here was CD4+ or CD8+ T cells sorted from blood, taken in a trial of the OX40 agonist ivuxolimab. The origin of the receptors is an adult with an advanced solid tumor such as melanoma, head and neck, liver or kidney cancer.

The chain joins TRBV30 to TRBJ2-2; D perhaps matches TRBD2 (6 bases). The V end was cut by 3 bases, the J end by 8 bases, with 16 bases between. Germline-derived CDR1 and CDR2 are GTSNPN and SVGIG (reference sequence). The CDR3 length is 14 residues. CDR3 residues: CAWRPSAEGGELFF. The CDR3 nucleotides are TGTGCCTGGAGACCTAGCGCAGAGGGAGGGGAGCTGTTTTTT.

The chain carries TRBV28 and TRBJ2-3; D ambiguous. The CDR3 spans 14 residues. Germline-derived CDR1 and CDR2 are MDHEN and SYDVKM. Trimming took 4 bases from V and 0 from J, leaving 8 bases between them. The CDR3 region is CASSSPLSTDTQYF. DNA for the CDR3: TGTGCCAGCAGTTCACCACTTAGCACAGATACGCAGTATTTT. The entire variable domain, with the rest obtained from reference TRBV28 and TRBJ2-3, is as follows: DVKVTQSSRYLVKRTGEKVFLECVQDMDHENMFWYRQDPGLGLRLIYFSYDVKMKEKGDIPEGYSVSREKKERFSLILESASTNQTSMYLCASSSPLSTDTQYFGPGTRLTVL.

The chain employs TRBV10-2 and TRBJ1-5; D might be TRBD1 (5 bases). CDR3 length: 14 amino acids. Trimming removed 8 bases at V and 2 bases at J, with 13 bases between. Germline V CDR1 and CDR2: WSHSY, SAAADI. The CDR3 nucleotides are TGCGCCAGCGTACAGGCCTATGGCAATCAGCCCCAGCATTTT. Translating it yields CASVQAYGNQPQHF.

This clone was recorded only once. V gene TRBV28 combines with J gene TRBJ1-1; D perhaps matches TRBD1 (6 bases). Germline CDR1 is MDHEN and CDR2 is SYDVKM. The CDR3 has 15 amino acids. V lost 2 bases and J lost 5, with 15 bases in between. The CDR3 region is CASSLEGGWGTEAFF. The CDR3 DNA reads TGTGCCAGCAGTTTAGAGGGGGGTTGGGGGACTGAAGCTTTCTTT.

This clone was detected once. The chain links TRBV19 to TRBJ2-3, with 7 bases that match TRBD2. The CDR3 has 13 amino acids. Trimming removed 7 bases from V and 3 bases from J; junction bases left unmatched: 4. Per germline, CDR1 LNHDA and CDR2 SQIVND (reference sequence). CDR3 protein: CASKGRGTDTQYF. The DNA for the CDR3 is TGTGCCAGTAAGGGGCGGGGGACAGATACGCAGTATTTT.

In nucleotides, the CDR3 is TGTGCCACCTCTCTCGGGGTGCAAGAGACCCAGTACTTC. It specifies CATSLGVQETQYF. The chain employs TRBV19 and TRBJ2-5; maybe TRBD2 (5 bases). In germline, CDR1 is LNHDA, CDR2 SQIVND (reference sequence). The V gene lost 10 bases and the J gene lost 2 bases, with 14 bases spanning the gap. This CDR3 comprises 13 residues. The whole variable domain, filled in from reference TRBV19 and TRBJ2-5, reads DGGITQSPKYLFRKEGQNVTLSCEQNLNHDAMYWYRQDPGQGLRLIYYSQIVNDFQKGDIAEGYSVSREKKESFPLTVTSAQKNPTAFYLCATSLGVQETQYFGPGTRLLVL.

This clone was seen a single time. This chain links TRBV7-2 with TRBJ2-1; D gene unclear. The germline gives CDR1 SGHTA, CDR2 FQGNSA. The germline V and J ends were trimmed by 1 base and 10 bases, with 14 bases remaining between them. This CDR3 contains 14 residues. The CDR3 loop reads CASSLESSPREQFF. CDR3 DNA: TGTGCCAGCAGCTTAGAGTCTAGTCCCCGGGAGCAGTTCTTC.

V gene TRBV7-2 combines with J gene TRBJ2-7; 7 bases map to TRBD2. Losses at the gene ends were 1 base for V and 3 bases for J; bases not matched to a gene: 3. Germline V gene data show CDR1 as SGHTA and CDR2 as FQGNSA. The CDR3 is made up of 14 amino acids. The CDR3 sequence: CASSLGASGYEQYF. The CDR3 DNA reads as TGTGCCAGCAGCTTAGGGGCTAGCGGCTACGAGCAGTACTTC.

The V gene is TRBV6-5, the J gene TRBJ2-7; D remains unclear. Trimming took off 2 bases at V and 2 bases at J, with 13 bases between the two ends. CDR1 MNHEY and CDR2 SVGAGI come from the germline V gene. The CDR3 sequence is 15 residues long. The CDR3: CASSYGSAYAYEQYF. As DNA, the CDR3 is TGTGCCAGCAGTTACGGGTCAGCCTATGCCTACGAGCAGTACTTC.

The rearrangement links TRBV21-1 to TRBJ1-4; the table's D call of TRBD1 was not tested on the DNA. TRBV21-1 is a pseudogene segment. The CDR3 consists of 15 residues. CDR3 sequence: CASRWGTGRVEKLFF. CDR3 coding DNA: TGTGCCAGCAGATGGGGGACAGGGAGGGTTGAAAAACTGTTTTTT.

The V gene is TRBV7-3, the J gene TRBJ1-2; possibly TRBD1 for D (6 bases). Looked up from germline, CDR1 is SGHTA and CDR2 is FQGTGA. V shed 5 bases and J shed 6 bases, with 19 bases lying between them. This CDR3 has 15 amino acids. The DNA of the CDR3 is TGTGCCAGCAGCGCTCAGACAGGACGTGAGGATGGCTACACCTTC. Translating gives CASSAQTGREDGYTF.

The V gene is TRBV19, the J gene TRBJ1-5; D remains ambiguous. Germline CDR1 reads LNHDA; CDR2 reads SQIVND (reference sequence). CDR3 length equals 12 residues. V was pared by 6 bases and J by 4 bases, with 7 bases between. In DNA form, the CDR3 reads TGTGCCAGTAGAGAGGTGAATCAGCCCCAGCATTTT. Translation gives CASREVNQPQHF.

The chain has TRBV7-3 and TRBJ2-3; unclear D gene. V was shortened by 1 base and J by 7 bases, with 12 bases between the two germline ends. Per the germline V gene, CDR1 is SGHTA and CDR2 is FQGTGA. This CDR3 is built from 14 residues. The CDR3 DNA follows: TGTGCCAGCAGCTTAAGTGCTGGAATTCATACGCAGTATTTT. It encodes CASSLSAGIHTQYF.

The V gene is TRBV19, the J gene TRBJ2-3; 9 bases line up with TRBD2. Germline V gene lookup returns CDR1 LNHDA and CDR2 SQIVND (reference sequence). Germline trimming cut 6 bases from V and 1 base from J; bases unmatched to any gene: 5. This CDR3 region has 15 residues. CDR3 protein: CASRMTSGGTDTQYF. CDR3 bases: TGTGCCAGTAGGATGACTAGCGGTGGCACAGATACGCAGTATTTT.

This rearrangement joins TRBV5-1 to TRBJ2-3; perhaps D is TRBD1 or TRBD2 (5 bases each). Trimming shortened V by 0 bases and J by 0 bases, and 5 bases separated the two germline ends. The V gene's germline CDR1 is SGHRS and CDR2 YFSETQ. This CDR3 region has 14 residues. CDR3 DNA: TGCGCCAGCAGCTTGGGGGACAGCACAGATACGCAGTATTTT. Translation gives CASSLGDSTDTQYF.

This rearrangement joins TRBV19 to TRBJ1-3; D ambiguous. V lost 2 bases, J lost 4 bases, and 6 bases lay in between. This CDR3 comprises 13 residues. CDR1 LNHDA and CDR2 SQIVND come from the germline V gene (reference sequence). The CDR3 is CASSISGGNTIYF. CDR3 bases: TGTGCCAGTAGTATAAGCGGAGGAAACACCATATATTTT.

This chain uses TRBV2 with TRBJ1-5, with 7 bases aligning to TRBD1. The CDR3 runs to 15 residues. The germline CDR1 and CDR2 sequences are SNHLY and FYNNEI. Trimming removed 6 bases from V and 0 bases from J; junction bases left unmatched: 5. CDR3 nucleotides: TGTGCCAGCAGACTACAGGGGTATAGCAATCAGCCCCAGCATTTT. Translated: CASRLQGYSNQPQHF.

The gene calls are TRBV11-3 and TRBJ2-7; 11 nucleotides align to TRBD2. Germline V gene sequence: CDR1 SGHNT, CDR2 YENEEA. The CDR3 is 16 amino acids. Losses at the gene ends were 1 base for V and 4 bases for J; bases not matched to a gene: 6. As DNA, the CDR3 is TGTGCCAGCAGCTTAGGGTTTAGCGGGAGGGAGTACGAGCAGTACTTC. Protein sequence: CASSLGFSGREYEQYF.

V gene TRBV19 combines with J gene TRBJ2-7, with 7 bases lining up with TRBD1. Germline lookup yields CDR1 LNHDA and CDR2 SQIVND (reference sequence). Trimming at V came to 4 bases and at J to 0 bases, leaving 9 bases not matched to a gene. The CDR3 is 16 amino acids. The CDR3 loop reads CASSKVSGQSSYEQYF. The CDR3 DNA reads TGTGCCAGTAGTAAGGTTTCGGGACAGAGCTCCTACGAGCAGTACTTC.

The chain links TRBV5-4 to TRBJ2-7, with D maybe TRBD2 (5 bases). The length of the CDR3 is 14 residues. Trimming took 4 bases from V and 1 from J, leaving 12 bases between them. Germline-derived CDR1 and CDR2 are SGHNT and YYREEE (reference sequence). Here the CDR3 reads CASSQDWESYEQYF. CDR3 bases: TGTGCCAGCAGCCAGGACTGGGAGTCCTACGAGCAGTACTTC.

V and J are TRBV6-5 and TRBJ1-5; TRBD1 agrees at 7 bases. The V segment lost 8 bases and the J segment 0 bases; nucleotides outside the gene matches: 4. CDR3 size: 14 residues. The germline gives CDR1 MNHEY, CDR2 SVGAGI. CDR3 amino acids: CASDRAYSNQPQHF. CDR3 DNA sequence: TGTGCCAGCGACAGGGCCTATAGCAATCAGCCCCAGCATTTT.

This clone is a singleton in its sample. The CDR3 reads CASLNVKAGGYNEQFF. The CDR3, as DNA: TGTGCCAGTCTCAACGTTAAAGCGGGAGGTTACAATGAGCAGTTCTTC. The chain combines TRBV2 with TRBJ2-1; 9 nucleotides agree with TRBD2. V lost 9 bases and J lost 4; bases outside the gene matches: 13. Germline loops: CDR1 SNHLY, CDR2 FYNNEI. The CDR3 extends over 16 amino acids.

This clone came up once. Germline and junction disagree at one end, which may indicate a read error. The gene calls are TRBV7-9 and TRBJ2-1; 9 nucleotides line up with TRBD2. CDR1 SEHNR and CDR2 FQNEAQ come from the germline V gene (reference sequence). This CDR3 has 12 residues. The chain's CDR3 is CASSLAGTVWFF. The DNA of the CDR3 is TGTGCCAGCAGCCTAGCGGGAACGGTATGGTTCTTC.

The chain carries TRBV7-2 and TRBJ2-3; 9 bases line up with TRBD2. The CDR3 totals 19 residues. Germline CDR1 reads SGHTA; CDR2 reads FQGNSA. V shed 1 base, J shed 4 bases, and the junction held 15 bases outside the gene matches. CDR3 coding DNA: TGTGCCAGCAGCTTAGTTAGTGGGGGTAGCGGGAGAGGCGCAGATACGCAGTATTTT. Amino acids: CASSLVSGGSGRGADTQYF. The full variable domain, with the rest looked up from reference TRBV7-2 and TRBJ2-3, is GAGVSQSPSNKVTEKGKDVELRCDPISGHTALYWYRQSLGQGLEFLIYFQGNSAPDKSGLPSDRFSAERTGGSVSTLTIQRTQQEDSAVYLCASSLVSGGSGRGADTQYFGPGTRLTVL.

For this clone: One junction end disagrees with the germline gene, perhaps due to a read error. V is TRBV7-7 and J is TRBJ2-2; D not certain. The CDR3 is 13 amino acids. Germline V gives CDR1 SSHAT, CDR2 FNYEAQ (reference sequence). The CDR3 DNA reads TGTGCTAGCAGCTTAGACGGGTCCGGGGAGCTGTTTTTT. Amino acids: CASSLDGSGELFF.

The V and J genes are TRBV11-2 and TRBJ1-5; unclear D gene. V shed 1 base and J shed 9 bases, with 10 bases lying between them. This CDR3 region has 13 residues. Germline assignment: CDR1 SGHAT and CDR2 FQNNGV. The CDR3 here is CASSLAPERPQHF. As DNA, the CDR3 is TGTGCCAGCAGCTTAGCCCCCGAGCGGCCCCAGCATTTT.